These 7 T cell receptor beta chains originate from one sample sequenced in a study of blood T cell repertoires in COVID-19. Some clones are missing from TCRdb's copy, which holds only in-frame ones; the method was immunoSEQ multiplex PCR. The sample has 140,000 to 150,000 clones, about nine tenths seen once. Sequenced sample: PBMCs or T cells enriched from blood (not recorded which). The receptor set was obtained from a man over 45 who had recovered from COVID-19.

The V call is TRBV29-1, the J call TRBJ1-1; 10 bases align to TRBD1. Germline trimming cut 1 base from V and 3 bases from J; bases unmatched to any gene: 5. This CDR3 comprises 15 residues. Germline CDR1 is SQVTM and CDR2 is ANQGSEA. As DNA, the CDR3 is TGCAGCGTTGAAGTCTGGGACAGGGGCGACACTGAAGCTTTCTTT. The encoded protein is CSVEVWDRGDTEAFF.

The chain links TRBV5-1 to TRBJ2-5, with unresolved D. The CDR3 length is 13 residues. V dropped 2 bases and J dropped 1 base, with 6 bases sitting between them. Germline V CDR1 and CDR2: SGHRS, YFSETQ. CDR3 nucleotide sequence: TGCGCCAGCAGCTTACCAGGCCAAGAGACCCAGTACTTC. Translating it yields CASSLPGQETQYF.

V and J are TRBV25-1 and TRBJ1-5; 7 bases line up with TRBD1. Looked up from germline, CDR1 is MGHDK and CDR2 is SYGVNS. The CDR3 has 15 amino acids. The J segment lost 5 bases and the V segment lost 4 bases, leaving 8 bases of the junction unmatched. The CDR3 sequence: CASSATGRGDQPQHF. The CDR3 coding sequence is TGTGCCAGCAGTGCCACTGGCAGGGGGGATCAGCCCCAGCATTTT.

This clone was recorded only once. One end of the junction is discordant with germline, which a read error may explain. The rearrangement joins TRBV15 to TRBJ2-5; no reliable D call. This CDR3 is 15 amino acids long. Germline CDR1 is LNHNV and CDR2 is YYDKDF (reference sequence). CDR3 amino acids: CATSGERLVEETQYF. DNA of the CDR3: TGTGCCACCAGCGGAGAGCGCCTAGTTGAGGAGACCCAGTACTTC.

This clone was found once. J is TRBJ1-6 and V is TRBV7-6; weak D call: TRBD1 (5 bases). CDR3 length: 16 amino acids. Germline CDR1 and CDR2: SGHVS and FNYEAQ. Trimming pared 0 bases from V and 4 bases from J, leaving 10 bases between. The CDR3 coding sequence is TGTGCCAGCAGCTTAGCCGGGGGACCTTATAATTCACCCCTCCACTTT. Translated, it gives CASSLAGGPYNSPLHF.

The V and J genes are TRBV6-2 or TRBV6-3 and TRBJ2-7; D possibly corresponds to TRBD2 (5 bases). The CDR3 is 14 amino acids. The germline gives CDR1 MNHEY, CDR2 SVGEGT. The V end lost 6 bases, the J end lost 1 base, and 13 bases lay between the germline ends. In nucleotides, the CDR3 is TGTGCCAGCAGCAACAACGGGGTTTCCTACGAGCAGTACTTC. It encodes CASSNNGVSYEQYF.

CDR3 amino acids: CASSLGLAGEVETQYF. DNA of the CDR3: TGCGCCAGCAGCTTGGGACTAGCGGGGGAGGTAGAGACCCAGTACTTC. The chain couples TRBV5-1 to TRBJ2-5; 12 nucleotides match TRBD2. The CDR3 extends over 16 amino acids. Germline CDR1 SGHRS, CDR2 YFSETQ. V was pared by 0 bases and J by 4 bases, with 4 bases of the junction left unmatched.